A selection of T cell receptor beta chains follows, all from one sample in a study of PD-1 blockade in mismatch repair-deficient tumors. The assay was immunoSEQ multiplex PCR, and TCRdb's table has in-frame clones only and misses some. The sample lists around 120,000 clones, about nine tenths occurring once. Sequencing used peripheral blood, obtained almost 74 weeks after starting pembrolizumab. Every receptor here comes from an adult with mismatch repair-deficient cancer. Both conserved end residues are part of each CDR3. Fields, in order: J gene, V gene, D gene, clone size, CDR3 protein, CDR3 DNA. The D gene is left open where the match is weak. Clone sizes are given selectively: once, few, many, or a class where the clone is expanded.

>TRBJ1-5|TRBV13|-|-
CASSLGMAGALRAQHF
TGTGCCAGCAGCTTAGGCATGGCAGGGGCCTTGCGAGCCCAGCATTTT
>TRBJ1-1|TRBV5-1|-|-
CASSYMDNMNTEAFF
TGCGCCAGCAGCTACATGGACAACATGAACACTGAAGCTTTCTTT
>TRBJ1-1|TRBV27|-|-
CASSSNLNTEAFF
TGTGCCAGCAGTAGTAATCTGAACACTGAAGCTTTCTTT
>TRBJ2-7|TRBV11-2|TRBD1|once
CASSHWTGKPYEQYF
TGTGCCAGCAGCCATTGGACAGGGAAACCCTACGAGCAGTACTTC
>TRBJ2-7|TRBV4-1|-|once
CASSQDKRGGNYEQYF
TGCGCCAGCAGCCAAGATAAAAGAGGGGGAAACTACGAGCAGTACTTC
>TRBJ2-3|TRBV20-1|-|-
CSVVASPEYF
TGCAGTGTCGTAGCTAGCCCAGAGTATTTT
>TRBJ2-7|TRBV5-5|TRBD2|many
CASSPREGEQYF
TGTGCCAGCAGCCCTCGGGAGGGCGAGCAGTACTTC
>TRBJ1-5|TRBV7-8|TRBD1|-
CASSYLGRGRAQPQHF
TGTGCCAGCAGCTACTTAGGCAGGGGGCGAGCTCAGCCCCAGCATTTT
>TRBJ2-5|TRBV9|-|-
CASSVGVVQETQYF
TGTGCCAGCAGCGTAGGGGTGGTCCAAGAGACCCAGTACTTC
>TRBJ2-1|TRBV13|TRBD2|-
CASSLGTSGRMLGYYNEQFF
TGTGCCAGCAGCTTAGGGACTAGCGGGAGGATGTTGGGTTACTACAATGAGCAGTTCTTC
>TRBJ2-7|TRBV27|-|-
CASRPRGGNYEQYF
TGTGCCAGCAGACCCAGGGGTGGGAACTACGAGCAGTACTTC
>TRBJ2-5|TRBV21-1|-|-
CASSKGTQKNPGTLRVQETQYF
TGTGCCAGCAGCAAGGGTACACAAAAAAACCCCGGGACACTTCGCGTCCAAGAGACCCAGTACTTC
>TRBJ2-5|TRBV13|-|-
CASSSRGIETQYF
TGTGCCAGCAGCTCCCGGGGAATAGAGACCCAGTACTTC
>TRBJ2-3|TRBV4-1|TRBD2|-
CASTPGGGGATDTQYF
TGCGCCAGCACCCCTGGTGGGGGAGGGGCCACAGATACGCAGTATTTT
>TRBJ2-1|TRBV6-4|TRBD2|-
CASSDGTSGYNEQFF
TGTGCCAGCAGTGACGGGACTAGCGGGTACAATGAGCAGTTCTTC
>TRBJ2-1|TRBV25-1|TRBD2|-
CASSDYSGRADEQFF
TGTGCCAGCAGTGACTATAGCGGGAGGGCGGATGAGCAGTTCTTC
>TRBJ2-7|TRBV27|-|many
CASSLSVDAPEQYF
TGTGCCAGCAGTTTATCGGTGGACGCCCCCGAGCAGTACTTC
>TRBJ2-4|TRBV7-9|-|once
CASSSRVAKNIQYF
TGTGCCAGCAGCTCGCGGGTAGCCAAAAACATTCAGTACTTC
>TRBJ2-2|TRBV30|TRBD2|-
CAWKKLAGGPGELFF
TGTGCCTGGAAAAAACTAGCGGGAGGGCCCGGGGAGCTGTTTTTT
>TRBJ2-7|TRBV7-2|-|-
CASSPPMRLDTYEQYF
TGTGCCAGCAGCCCCCCGATGCGACTCGATACCTACGAGCAGTACTTC
>TRBJ1-1|TRBV5-1|TRBD1|once
CASSPQGAGTEAFF
TGCGCCAGCAGCCCACAGGGGGCTGGCACTGAAGCTTTCTTT
>TRBJ2-1|TRBV7-2|-|-
CASSLDSFSGDNEQFF
TGTGCCAGCAGCTTAGATAGCTTTAGCGGTGATAATGAGCAGTTCTTC
>TRBJ2-5|TRBV5-4|TRBD1|-
CASSLRTGGEETQYF
TGTGCCAGCAGCTTACGGACAGGGGGGGAAGAGACCCAGTACTTC
>TRBJ2-7|TRBV11-2|-|-
CASSLGGAEQYF
TGTGCCAGCAGCCTGGGGGGGGCCGAGCAGTACTTC
>TRBJ1-1|TRBV6-1|TRBD1|-
CASTPEGGATEAFF
TGTGCCAGCACTCCGGAAGGGGGCGCGACTGAAGCTTTCTTT
>TRBJ1-4|TRBV20-1|-|-
CSAAGDEKLFF
TGCAGTGCCGCAGGGGATGAAAAACTGTTTTTT
>TRBJ2-3|TRBV29-1|TRBD2|-
CSVVGAGGPIDTQYF
TGCAGCGTTGTGGGAGCGGGAGGGCCCATCGATACGCAGTATTTT
>TRBJ1-2|TRBV28|-|-
CASSLTGNYGYTF
TGTGCCAGCAGTTTGACAGGCAACTATGGCTACACCTTC
>TRBJ2-3|TRBV5-6|-|-
CASSLTAGPSTDTQYF
TGTGCCAGCAGCCTAACAGCGGGCCCTAGCACAGATACGCAGTATTTT
>TRBJ1-2|TRBV4-1|TRBD1|-
CASSQGDRAYGYTF
TGCGCCAGCAGCCAAGGGGACAGGGCCTATGGCTACACCTTC